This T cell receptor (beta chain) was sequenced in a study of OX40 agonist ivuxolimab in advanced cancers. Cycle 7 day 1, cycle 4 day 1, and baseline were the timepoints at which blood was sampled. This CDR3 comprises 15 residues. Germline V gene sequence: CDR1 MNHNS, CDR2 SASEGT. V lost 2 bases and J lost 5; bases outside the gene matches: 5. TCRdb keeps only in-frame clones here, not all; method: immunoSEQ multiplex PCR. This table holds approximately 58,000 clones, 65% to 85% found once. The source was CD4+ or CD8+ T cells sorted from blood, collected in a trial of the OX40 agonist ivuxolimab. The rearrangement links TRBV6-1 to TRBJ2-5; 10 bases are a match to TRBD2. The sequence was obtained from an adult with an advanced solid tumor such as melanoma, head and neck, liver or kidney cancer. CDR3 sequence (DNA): TGTGCCAGCAGTGAAACTAGCGGGGTCGGGGAGACCCAGTACTTC. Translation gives CASSETSGVGETQYF.